This TCR beta chain was documented in a study of cytomegalovirus exposure and HLA in healthy donors. Primers included in the PCR were 60 Vbeta and 13 Jbeta primers. Clones were sequenced by immunoSEQ multiplex PCR, and TCRdb holds only the in-frame ones, with some missing. The table lists about 170,000 clones, around 84% of them singletons. This CDR3 spans 13 amino acids. Per germline, CDR1 LNHDA and CDR2 SQIVND (reference sequence). V was cut by 5 bases and J by 8 bases, with 15 bases left in between. General study points: In a later analysis, at a false discovery rate of 0.05, 15,000 to 20,000 TCR beta sequences matched HLA alleles.

In its sample, this clone was seen a few times. Its antigen is not identified. The TCR comes from a man in his thirties or forties in good health and CMV-seropositive. V gene TRBV19 combines with J gene TRBJ1-2; D gene ambiguous. The sample comprised PBMCs. CDR3 in DNA: TGTGCCAGTAGTGCCAACACCGATTACGGCTACACCTTC. Its protein product is CASSANTDYGYTF.